The next 9 T cell receptor beta chains were all read from a single sample in a study of blood T cell repertoires in COVID-19. The protocol was immunoSEQ multiplex PCR, while the TCRdb copy is restricted to in-frame clones and leaves out a portion. This table holds 60,000 or so clones, around 87% found once. The sample consisted of peripheral blood. The source is a man between 60 and 70 years old with active or convalescent COVID-19.

CDR3 nucleotides: TGTGCCAGCAGCCCTACACCTAGGACTAGCACAGATACGCAGTATTTT. Its protein is CASSPTPRTSTDTQYF. The chain is built from TRBV5-6 and TRBJ2-3; D might be TRBD2 (5 bases). Germline-derived CDR1 and CDR2 are SGHDT and YYEEEE. Deletions cut 4 bases from V and 0 bases from J, with 15 bases between. The CDR3 consists of 16 residues.

In DNA, the CDR3 is TGTGCCACCAGCAGAAAGACAGGGTCCACTGAAGCTTTCTTT. Residues: CATSRKTGSTEAFF. The rearrangement joins TRBV15 to TRBJ1-1, with 7 bases lining up with TRBD1. This CDR3 has 14 residues. Trimming removed 2 bases from V and 4 bases from J; junction bases left unmatched: 4. The V gene's germline CDR1 is LNHNV and CDR2 YYDKDF (reference sequence).

This chain uses TRBV6-5 with TRBJ2-6, with TRBD1 matching 8 bases. The germline V gene has CDR1 MNHEY and CDR2 SVGAGI. CDR3 length: 16 residues. The trim removed 0 bases at V and 4 bases at J, leaving 2 bases unmatched. Written as DNA, the CDR3 is TGTGCCAGCAGTTACTCGCAGGGGGCCGGGGCCAACGTCCTGACTTTC. This gives the protein CASSYSQGAGANVLTF.

The gene calls are TRBV9 and TRBJ2-2; D uncertain. V shed 4 bases and J shed 6 bases, with 10 bases lying between them. Germline V gene sequence: CDR1 SGDLS, CDR2 YYNGEE. The CDR3 sequence is 13 residues long. The CDR3 nucleotides are TGTGCCAGCAGCCCTCTTATTGCCGGGGAGCTGTTTTTT. It is translated as CASSPLIAGELFF.

This clone has only one observation. This chain uses TRBV19 with TRBJ1-3; D is uncertain. Between the trimmed V and J ends, which lost 6 bases and 4 bases, there was a span of 7 bases. The CDR3 covers 12 residues. CDR1 is LNHDA, CDR2 SQIVND, per germline (reference sequence). CDR3 sequence reads: CASRSAGNTIYF. The CDR3 DNA is TGTGCCAGTAGGAGTGCGGGAAACACCATATATTTT.

The rearrangement links TRBV2 to TRBJ1-4, with D perhaps matching TRBD1 (6 bases). V was pared by 5 bases and J by 5 bases, with 18 bases between. The germline CDR1 and CDR2 sequences are SNHLY and FYNNEI. This CDR3 comprises 16 residues. CDR3 nucleotide sequence: TGTGCCAGCAGTCAAATCCCGGGCGGACAGAATGAAAAACTGTTTTTT. Translated: CASSQIPGGQNEKLFF.

CDR3 in amino acids: CASTETGSTDTQYF. CDR3 nucleotides: TGTGCCAGCACGGAGACAGGTAGCACAGATACGCAGTATTTT. The V and J genes are TRBV2 and TRBJ2-3; possibly TRBD1 for D (6 bases). This CDR3 has 14 amino acids. The germline V and J ends were trimmed by 7 bases and 0 bases, with 11 bases remaining between them. The germline CDR1 and CDR2 sequences are SNHLY and FYNNEI.

The chain couples TRBV18 to TRBJ1-4; 8 nucleotides agree with TRBD1. Germline-derived CDR1 and CDR2 are KGHSH and LQKENI. The CDR3 totals 15 residues. The V segment lost 6 bases and the J segment 7 bases; nucleotides outside the gene matches: 10. CDR3 protein: CASSGRQGRTEKLFF. The DNA for the CDR3 is TGTGCCAGCTCGGGCAGACAGGGGAGGACTGAAAAACTGTTTTTT.

The chain is built from TRBV12-3 or TRBV12-4 and TRBJ1-1; no clear D. The CDR3 has 13 residues. Trimming took off 3 bases at V and 6 bases at J, with 11 bases between the two ends. This CDR3 is CASSLYFGSEAFF. CDR3 nucleotides: TGTGCCAGCAGTTTGTATTTCGGTTCTGAAGCTTTCTTT.